This is a list of T cell receptor beta chains from one sample in a study of T cell therapy after organ transplantation. Their target antigens are unknown. Method: immunoSEQ multiplex PCR; TCRdb's copy keeps in-frame clones and lacks some. The sample has roughly 2,000 clones; roughly 79% are singletons. The sample here was CD8+ T cells from blood, taken before autologous CMV-specific T cell therapy. These receptors all stem from a human patient who had received a solid organ transplant and had CMV disease. CDR3s leave out the opening cysteine and the closing phenylalanine or tryptophan. A D gene is named only where the DNA matches it firmly.

D gene: -
J gene: TRBJ1-2
V gene: TRBV5-6
CDR3 protein: ASSSGANHGYT

D gene: -
J gene: TRBJ2-7
V gene: TRBV15
CDR3 protein: ATSSGDSYEQY

D gene: -
J gene: TRBJ1-2
V gene: TRBV5-6
CDR3 protein: ASSLGTDSNYGYT

D gene: -
J gene: TRBJ2-1
V gene: TRBV2
CDR3 protein: ASVELEQF

D gene: -
J gene: TRBJ2-7
V gene: TRBV27
CDR3 protein: ASSMTAFYSYEQY

D gene: TRBD2
J gene: TRBJ2-7
V gene: TRBV27
CDR3 protein: ASTSAGEDEQY

D gene: -
J gene: TRBJ1-1
V gene: TRBV5-1
CDR3 protein: ASSLSPWVNTEAF

D gene: -
J gene: TRBJ2-1
V gene: TRBV9
CDR3 protein: ASSPSGTLEYNEQF

D gene: -
J gene: TRBJ2-1
V gene: TRBV27
CDR3 protein: ASGPGGRTF

D gene: -
J gene: TRBJ1-3
V gene: TRBV28
CDR3 protein: ASSFMGGGNTIY

D gene: -
J gene: TRBJ1-1
V gene: TRBV27
CDR3 protein: ASQPGLNTEAF

D gene: TRBD2
J gene: TRBJ2-5
V gene: TRBV5-6
CDR3 protein: ASSHQRDRRGETQY

D gene: -
J gene: TRBJ1-5
V gene: TRBV19
CDR3 protein: ASSIFHFDQPQH

D gene: TRBD2
J gene: TRBJ2-1
V gene: TRBV4-1
CDR3 protein: ASSQGQVLTSGAYNEQF